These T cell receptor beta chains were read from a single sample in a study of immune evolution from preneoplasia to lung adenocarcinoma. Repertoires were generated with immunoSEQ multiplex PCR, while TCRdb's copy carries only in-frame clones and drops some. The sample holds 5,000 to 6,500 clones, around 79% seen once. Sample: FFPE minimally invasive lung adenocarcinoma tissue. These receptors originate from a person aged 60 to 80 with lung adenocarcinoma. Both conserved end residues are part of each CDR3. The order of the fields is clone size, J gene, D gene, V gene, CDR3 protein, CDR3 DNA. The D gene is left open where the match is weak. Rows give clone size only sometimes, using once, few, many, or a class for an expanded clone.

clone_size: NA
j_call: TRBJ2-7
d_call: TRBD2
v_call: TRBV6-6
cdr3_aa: CASSYSGTSGINEQYF
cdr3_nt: TGTGCCAGCAGTTACTCGGGGACTAGCGGGATTAACGAGCAGTACTTC

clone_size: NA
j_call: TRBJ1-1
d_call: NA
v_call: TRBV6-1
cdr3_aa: CASRTPQNTEAFF
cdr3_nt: TGTGCCAGCAGGACACCCCAGAACACTGAAGCTTTCTTT

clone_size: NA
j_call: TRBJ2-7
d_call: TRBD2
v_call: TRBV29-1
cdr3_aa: CSGTSGTYKGEQYF
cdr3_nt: TGCAGCGGAACTAGCGGGACATACAAAGGCGAGCAGTACTTC

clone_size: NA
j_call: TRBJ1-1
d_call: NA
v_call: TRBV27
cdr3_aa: CASSFDGVREAFF
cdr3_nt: TGTGCCAGCAGTTTTGATGGTGTACGCGAAGCTTTCTTT

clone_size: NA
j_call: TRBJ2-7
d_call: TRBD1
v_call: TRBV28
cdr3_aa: CASSPGQGVTSYEQYF
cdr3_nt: TGTGCCAGCAGCCCCGGACAGGGGGTGACCTCCTACGAGCAGTACTTC

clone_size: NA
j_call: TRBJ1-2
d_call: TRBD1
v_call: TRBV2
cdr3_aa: CANGQGSDYGYTF
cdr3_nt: TGTGCCAACGGACAGGGAAGCGACTATGGCTACACCTTC

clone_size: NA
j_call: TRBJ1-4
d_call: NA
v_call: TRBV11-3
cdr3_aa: CASSLEGGVNEKLFF
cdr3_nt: TGTGCCAGCAGCTTAGAAGGCGGAGTTAATGAAAAACTGTTTTTT

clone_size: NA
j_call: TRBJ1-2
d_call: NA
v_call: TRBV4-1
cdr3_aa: CASSQERVSANYGYTF
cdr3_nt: TGCGCCAGCAGCCAAGAGAGGGTTAGCGCTAACTATGGCTACACCTTC

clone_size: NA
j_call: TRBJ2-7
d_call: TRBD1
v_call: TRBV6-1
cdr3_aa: CASSELPDRGNEQYF
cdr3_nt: TGTGCCAGCAGTGAACTCCCGGACAGGGGGAACGAGCAGTACTTC

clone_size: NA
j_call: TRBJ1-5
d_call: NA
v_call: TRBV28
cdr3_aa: CASTGQYSNQPQHF
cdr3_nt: TGTGCCTCGACCGGACAGTATAGCAATCAGCCCCAGCATTTT

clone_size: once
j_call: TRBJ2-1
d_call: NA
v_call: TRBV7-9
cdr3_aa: CASSLASSGEQFF
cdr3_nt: TGTGCCAGCAGCTTAGCGTCAAGCGGTGAGCAGTTCTTC

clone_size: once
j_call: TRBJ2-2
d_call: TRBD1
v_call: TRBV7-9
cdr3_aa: CASNLRQGSITGELFF
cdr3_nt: TGTGCCAGCAACCTTCGACAGGGCTCCATCACCGGGGAGCTGTTTTTT

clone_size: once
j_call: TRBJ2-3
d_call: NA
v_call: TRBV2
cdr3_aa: CASMPPFTDTQYF
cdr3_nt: TGTGCCAGCATGCCCCCGTTCACAGATACGCAGTATTTT

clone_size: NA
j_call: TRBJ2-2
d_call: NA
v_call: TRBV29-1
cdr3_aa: CSVEDGGENTGELFF
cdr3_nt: TGCAGCGTTGAAGATGGCGGAGAGAACACCGGGGAGCTGTTTTTT

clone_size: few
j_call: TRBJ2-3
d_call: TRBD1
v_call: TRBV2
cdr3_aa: CASEKDRGTDTQYF
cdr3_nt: TGTGCCAGCGAGAAGGACAGGGGCACAGATACGCAGTATTTT

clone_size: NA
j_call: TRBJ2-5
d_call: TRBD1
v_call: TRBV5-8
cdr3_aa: CASSPGDRDREETQYF
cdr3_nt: TGTGCCAGCAGCCCTGGGGACCGGGACAGGGAGGAGACCCAGTACTTC

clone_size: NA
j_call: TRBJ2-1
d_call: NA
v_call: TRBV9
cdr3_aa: CASSIAHYNEQFF
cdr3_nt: TGTGCCAGCAGCATAGCTCACTACAATGAGCAGTTCTTC

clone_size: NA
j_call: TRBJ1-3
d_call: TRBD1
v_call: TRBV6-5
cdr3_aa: CASSFNPLDRTDTIYF
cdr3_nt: TGTGCCAGCAGTTTCAACCCCTTGGACAGGACGGACACCATATATTTT

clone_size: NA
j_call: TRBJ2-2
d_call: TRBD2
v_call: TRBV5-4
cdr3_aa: CASSLGGGNTGELFF
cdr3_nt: TGTGCCAGCAGCTTGGGCGGGGGAAACACCGGGGAGCTGTTTTTT

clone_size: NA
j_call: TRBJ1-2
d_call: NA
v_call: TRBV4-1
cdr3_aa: CASSQDGDYGYTF
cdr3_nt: TGCGCCAGCAGCCAAGATGGCGACTATGGCTACACCTTC

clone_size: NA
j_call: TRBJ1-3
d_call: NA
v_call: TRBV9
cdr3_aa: CASSDRRDSRSGNTIYF
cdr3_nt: TGTGCCAGCAGCGACCGCCGGGACTCACGCTCTGGAAACACCATATATTTT

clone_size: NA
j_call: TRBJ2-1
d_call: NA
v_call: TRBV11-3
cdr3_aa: CASRLYNEQFF
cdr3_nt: TGTGCCAGCAGACTTTACAATGAGCAGTTCTTC

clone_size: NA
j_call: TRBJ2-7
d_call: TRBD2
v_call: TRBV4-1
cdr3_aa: CASSQELGTSGRSYWDEQYF
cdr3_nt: TGCGCCAGCAGCCAAGAGCTTGGGACTAGCGGTCGTTCGTATTGGGACGAGCAGTACTTC

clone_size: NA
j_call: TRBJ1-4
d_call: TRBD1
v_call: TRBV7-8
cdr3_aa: CASSPLRDREKLFF
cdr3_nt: TGTGCCAGCAGTCCCTTGAGGGACAGGGAAAAACTGTTTTTT

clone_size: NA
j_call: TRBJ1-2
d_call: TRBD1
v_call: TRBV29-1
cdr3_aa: CSVTGTDFYGYTF
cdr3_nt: TGCAGCGTTACCGGGACAGACTTTTATGGCTACACCTTC

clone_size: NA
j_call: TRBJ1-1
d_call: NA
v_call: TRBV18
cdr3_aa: CASSPSRGGNTEAFF
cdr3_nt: TGTGCCAGCTCACCTTCCAGGGGAGGAAACACTGAAGCTTTCTTT

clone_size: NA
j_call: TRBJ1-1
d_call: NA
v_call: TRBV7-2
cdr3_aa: CASSRTENTEAFF
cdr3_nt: TGTGCCAGCTCCCGGACGGAAAACACTGAAGCTTTCTTT

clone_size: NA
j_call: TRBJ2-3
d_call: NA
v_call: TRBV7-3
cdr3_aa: CASSLINGNTDTQYF
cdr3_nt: TGTGCCAGCAGCTTAATAAACGGGAACACAGATACGCAGTATTTT

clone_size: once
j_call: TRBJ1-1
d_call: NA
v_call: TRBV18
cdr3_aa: CASSPQENTEAFF
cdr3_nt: TGTGCCAGCTCACCACAGGAGAACACTGAAGCTTTCTTT

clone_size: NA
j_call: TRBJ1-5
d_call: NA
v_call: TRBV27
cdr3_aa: CASRGSNQPQHF
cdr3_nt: TGTGCCAGCAGGGGGAGCAATCAGCCCCAGCATTTT

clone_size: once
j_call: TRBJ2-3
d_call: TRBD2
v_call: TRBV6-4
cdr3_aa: CASSLAGSTDTQYF
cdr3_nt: TGTGCCAGCAGCTTAGCGGGGTCCACAGATACGCAGTATTTT

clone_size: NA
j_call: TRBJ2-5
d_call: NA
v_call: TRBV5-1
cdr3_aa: CASSLGGGAEETQYF
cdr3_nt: TGCGCCAGCAGCTTGGGTGGGGGGGCTGAAGAGACCCAGTACTTC

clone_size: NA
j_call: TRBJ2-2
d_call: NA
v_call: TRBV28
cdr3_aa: CASSYLRRSGELFF
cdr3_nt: TGTGCCAGCAGTTACCTACGAAGATCCGGGGAGCTGTTTTTT

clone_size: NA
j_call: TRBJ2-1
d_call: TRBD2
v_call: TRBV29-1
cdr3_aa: CSFLSGGANEQFF
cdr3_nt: TGCAGCTTCCTTAGCGGGGGAGCCAATGAGCAGTTCTTC

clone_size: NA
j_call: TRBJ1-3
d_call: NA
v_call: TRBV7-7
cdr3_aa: CASSLGPGRGNTIYF
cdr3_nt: TGTGCTAGCAGCTTGGGACCGGGACGCGGAAACACCATATATTTT

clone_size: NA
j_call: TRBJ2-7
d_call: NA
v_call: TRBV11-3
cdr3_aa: CASSYVAAGGGEQYF
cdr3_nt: TGTGCCAGCAGCTATGTCGCGGCAGGGGGAGGAGAGCAGTACTTC

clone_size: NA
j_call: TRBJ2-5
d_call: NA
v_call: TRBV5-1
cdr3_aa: CASSWNGGVQETQYF
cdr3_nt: TGCGCCAGCAGCTGGAATGGGGGCGTACAAGAGACCCAGTACTTC

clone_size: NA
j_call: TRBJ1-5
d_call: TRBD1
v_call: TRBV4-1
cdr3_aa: CASSQEDRGHQPQHF
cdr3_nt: TGCGCCAGCAGCCAAGAAGACAGGGGCCATCAGCCCCAGCATTTT

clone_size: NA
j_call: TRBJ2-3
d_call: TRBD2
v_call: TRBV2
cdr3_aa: CASRGGLAGTDTQYF
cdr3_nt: TGTGCCAGCAGAGGGGGACTAGCGGGAACAGATACGCAGTATTTT

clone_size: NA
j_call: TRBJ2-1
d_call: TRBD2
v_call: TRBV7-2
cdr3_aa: CASSPGGERGSEQFF
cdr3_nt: TGTGCCAGCAGCCCCGGGGGGGAGCGGGGCAGTGAGCAGTTCTTC

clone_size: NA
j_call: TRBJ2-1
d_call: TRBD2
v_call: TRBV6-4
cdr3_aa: CASQGLAGVNEQFF
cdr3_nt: TGTGCCAGCCAGGGACTAGCGGGAGTGAATGAGCAGTTCTTC

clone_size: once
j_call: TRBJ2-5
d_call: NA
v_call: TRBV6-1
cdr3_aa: CASTKGSIQETQYF
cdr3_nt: TGTGCCAGCACAAAAGGGAGTATACAAGAGACCCAGTACTTC

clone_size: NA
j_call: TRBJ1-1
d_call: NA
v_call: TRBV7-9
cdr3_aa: CASRRPGTFSEAFF
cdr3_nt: TGTGCCAGCAGGCGTCCCGGGACGTTCTCAGAAGCTTTCTTT

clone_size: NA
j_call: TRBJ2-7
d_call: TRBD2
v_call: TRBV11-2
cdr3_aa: CASSFLTSGSHEQYF
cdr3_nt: TGTGCCAGCAGCTTCCTGACTAGCGGGTCTCACGAGCAGTACTTC

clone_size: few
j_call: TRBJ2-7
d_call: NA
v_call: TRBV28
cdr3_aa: CASTLRAGRTYEQYF
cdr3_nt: TGTGCCAGCACCCTAAGGGCAGGGCGGACCTACGAGCAGTACTTC

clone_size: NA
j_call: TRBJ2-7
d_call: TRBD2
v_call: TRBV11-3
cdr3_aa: CASSQIAGGVSYEQYF
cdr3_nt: TGTGCCAGCAGCCAAATAGCGGGAGGTGTCTCCTACGAGCAGTACTTC

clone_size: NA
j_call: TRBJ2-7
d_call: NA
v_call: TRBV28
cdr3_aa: CASSWTITEPYEQYF
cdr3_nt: TGTGCCAGCAGTTGGACAATTACAGAGCCCTACGAGCAGTACTTC

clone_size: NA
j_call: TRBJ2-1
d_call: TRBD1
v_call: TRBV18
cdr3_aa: CASSPATGKGNNEQFF
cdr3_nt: TGTGCCAGCTCACCCGCGACAGGGAAAGGGAATAATGAGCAGTTCTTC

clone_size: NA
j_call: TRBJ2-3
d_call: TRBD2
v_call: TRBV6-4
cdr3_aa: CASAVSGGRTDTQYF
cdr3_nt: TGTGCCAGCGCAGTTAGCGGGGGGCGCACAGATACGCAGTATTTT

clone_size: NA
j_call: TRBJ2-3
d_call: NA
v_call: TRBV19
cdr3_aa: CASSIDARGGRDTQYF
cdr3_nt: TGTGCCAGTAGTATAGATGCCCGGGGTGGGAGAGATACGCAGTATTTT

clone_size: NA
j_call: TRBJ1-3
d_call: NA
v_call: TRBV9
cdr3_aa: CASSVDSGNTIYF
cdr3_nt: TGTGCCAGCAGCGTGGACAGCGGAAACACCATATATTTT

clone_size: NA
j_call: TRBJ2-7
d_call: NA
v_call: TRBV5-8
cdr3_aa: CASSWGRTYEQYF
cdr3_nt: TGTGCCAGCAGCTGGGGACGGACCTACGAGCAGTACTTC

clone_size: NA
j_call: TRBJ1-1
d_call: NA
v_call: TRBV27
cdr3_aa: CASSLSYGTEAFF
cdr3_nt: TGTGCCAGCAGTTTGTCATACGGCACTGAAGCTTTCTTT

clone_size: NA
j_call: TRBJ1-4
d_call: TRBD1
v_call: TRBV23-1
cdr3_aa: CASSHPGQGGEKLFF
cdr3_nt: TGCGCCAGCAGTCACCCTGGACAGGGCGGCGAAAAACTGTTTTTT

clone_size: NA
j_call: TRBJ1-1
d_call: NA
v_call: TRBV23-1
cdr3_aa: CASSQNLDRGQSKLNTEAFF
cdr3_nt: TGCGCCAGCAGTCAAAATTTAGACCGAGGACAGAGCAAATTGAACACTGAAGCTTTCTTT